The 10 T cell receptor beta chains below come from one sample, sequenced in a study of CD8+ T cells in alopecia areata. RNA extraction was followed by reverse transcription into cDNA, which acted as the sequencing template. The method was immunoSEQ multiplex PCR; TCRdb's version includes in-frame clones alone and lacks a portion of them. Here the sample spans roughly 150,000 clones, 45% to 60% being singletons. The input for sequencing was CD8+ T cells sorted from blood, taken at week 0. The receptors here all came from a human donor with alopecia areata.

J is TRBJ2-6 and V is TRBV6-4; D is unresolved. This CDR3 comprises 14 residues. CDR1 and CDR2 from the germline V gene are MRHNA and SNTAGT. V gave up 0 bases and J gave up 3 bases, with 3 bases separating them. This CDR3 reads CASSDSIGANVLTF. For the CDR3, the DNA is TGTGCCAGCAGTGACTCGATTGGGGCCAACGTCCTGACTTTC.

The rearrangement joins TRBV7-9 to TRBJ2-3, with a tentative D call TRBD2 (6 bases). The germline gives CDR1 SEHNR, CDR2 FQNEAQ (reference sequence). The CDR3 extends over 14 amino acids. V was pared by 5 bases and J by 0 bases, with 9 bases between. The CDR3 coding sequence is TGTGCCAGCAGCCAAGGGACTAGCACAGATACGCAGTATTTT. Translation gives CASSQGTSTDTQYF.

The CDR3 nucleotides read TGTGCCAGCAGCTCTAACGGACAGGGAATGGATACGCAGTATTTT. Translated, it gives CASSSNGQGMDTQYF. This chain uses TRBV7-9 with TRBJ2-3; TRBD1 agrees at 8 bases. Unmatched junction bases numbered 9, after V lost 4 bases and J lost 6 bases. The CDR3 contains 15 residues. CDR1 and CDR2 from the germline V gene are SEHNR and FQNEAQ (reference sequence).

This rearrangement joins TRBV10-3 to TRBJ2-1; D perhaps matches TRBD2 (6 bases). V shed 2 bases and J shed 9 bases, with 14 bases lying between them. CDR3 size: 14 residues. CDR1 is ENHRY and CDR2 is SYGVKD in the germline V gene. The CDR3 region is CAISETGSWGEQFF. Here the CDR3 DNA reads TGTGCCATCAGTGAGACCGGGAGTTGGGGTGAGCAGTTCTTC.

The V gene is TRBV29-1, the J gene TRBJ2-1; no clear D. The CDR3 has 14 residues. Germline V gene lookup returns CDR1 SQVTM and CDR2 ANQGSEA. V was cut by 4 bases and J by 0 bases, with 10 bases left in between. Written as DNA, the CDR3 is TGCAGCGTTGGCCCTGGCAGCTCCTACAATGAGCAGTTCTTC. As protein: CSVGPGSSYNEQFF.

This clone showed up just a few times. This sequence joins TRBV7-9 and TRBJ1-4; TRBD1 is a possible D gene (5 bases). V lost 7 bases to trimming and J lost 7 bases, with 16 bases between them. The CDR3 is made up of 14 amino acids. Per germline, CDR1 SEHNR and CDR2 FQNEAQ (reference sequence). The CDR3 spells CASKDPGGGEKLFF. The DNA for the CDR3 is TGTGCCAGCAAGGACCCGGGCGGGGGTGAAAAACTGTTTTTT.

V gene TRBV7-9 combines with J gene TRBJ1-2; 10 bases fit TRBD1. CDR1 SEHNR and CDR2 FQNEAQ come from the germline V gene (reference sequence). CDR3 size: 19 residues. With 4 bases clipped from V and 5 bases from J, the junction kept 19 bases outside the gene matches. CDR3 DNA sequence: TGTGCCAGCAGCTACGGACAGGCCCCGACAGGGGGCGAGGTTTATGGCTACACCTTC. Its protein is CASSYGQAPTGGEVYGYTF.

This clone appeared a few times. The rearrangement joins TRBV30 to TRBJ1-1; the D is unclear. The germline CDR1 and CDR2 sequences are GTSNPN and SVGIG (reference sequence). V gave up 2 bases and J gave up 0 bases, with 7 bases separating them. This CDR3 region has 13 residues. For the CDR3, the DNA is TGTGCCTGGAGTCCCTTAGTGAACACTGAAGCTTTCTTT. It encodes CAWSPLVNTEAFF.

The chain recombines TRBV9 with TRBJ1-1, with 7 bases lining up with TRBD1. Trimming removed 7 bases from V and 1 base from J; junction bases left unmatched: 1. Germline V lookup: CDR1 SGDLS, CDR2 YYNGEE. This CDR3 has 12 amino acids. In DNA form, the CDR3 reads TGTGCCAGCGACAGGGAGAACACTGAAGCTTTCTTT. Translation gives CASDRENTEAFF.

CDR3 nucleotides: TGTGCCAGCAGTGACTCACCCAGGAACTATGGCTACACCTTC. Protein: CASSDSPRNYGYTF. The chain links TRBV6-4 to TRBJ1-2; D ambiguous. V lost 0 bases, J lost 2 bases, and 7 bases lay in between. CDR1 MRHNA and CDR2 SNTAGT come from the germline V gene. This CDR3 spans 14 amino acids.